Below are 17 T cell receptor beta chains sequenced from a single sample in a study of blood T cell repertoires in COVID-19. TCRdb's table, derived via immunoSEQ multiplex PCR, lists solely in-frame clones and lacks some. The top ten clones hold under 4% of a sample with about 220,000 clones, 86% of them seen once. Sequences were obtained from PBMCs or T cells enriched from blood (not recorded which). Receptors originate from a middle-aged woman with acute COVID-19.

The gene calls are TRBV9 and TRBJ2-1; TRBD2 matches at 11 bases. Germline trimming cut 3 bases from V and 7 bases from J; bases unmatched to any gene: 9. Germline loops: CDR1 SGDLS, CDR2 YYNGEE. The CDR3 is 16 amino acids. CDR3 amino acids: CASSGLAGGPRNEQFF. DNA of the CDR3: TGTGCCAGCAGCGGATTAGCGGGGGGGCCGAGGAATGAGCAGTTCTTC. Full variable domain (missing parts from reference TRBV9 and TRBJ2-1): DSGVTQTPKHLITATGQRVTLRCSPRSGDLSVYWYQQSLDQGLQFLIQYYNGEERAKGNILERFSAQQFPDLHSELNLSSLELGDSALYFCASSGLAGGPRNEQFFGPGTRLTVL.

CDR3: CASSQPTRGSTYNEQFF. Written as DNA, the CDR3 is TGCGCCAGCAGCCAACCCACCAGGGGATCCACCTACAATGAGCAGTTCTTC. The gene calls are TRBV4-1 and TRBJ2-1; a weak D match, TRBD1 (6 bases). CDR1 and CDR2 from the germline V gene are MGHRA and YSYEKL. The CDR3 length is 17 residues. Deletions cut 2 bases from V and 2 bases from J, with 16 bases between.

The rearrangement uses TRBV19 and TRBJ1-5; possibly TRBD1 for D (5 bases). Trimming cost V 5 bases and J 3 bases, with 17 bases left between them. Germline-derived CDR1 and CDR2 are LNHDA and SQIVND (reference sequence). This CDR3 comprises 16 residues. The CDR3 region has the DNA TGTGCCAGTAGTCCGCCCCCAGGGACTCTCAATCAGCCCCAGCATTTT. Encoded protein: CASSPPPGTLNQPQHF.

This rearrangement joins TRBV7-8 to TRBJ1-2; 7 nucleotides align to TRBD1. CDR3 size: 17 residues. Germline lookup yields CDR1 SGHVS and CDR2 FQNEAQ. Losses at the gene ends were 5 bases for V and 8 bases for J; bases not matched to a gene: 20. The CDR3 bases are TGTGCCAGCAGCCTATATGGGGACAGAAGTTTTCCCGGCGGCTACACCTTC. This translates into CASSLYGDRSFPGGYTF.

The V call is TRBV6-2 or TRBV6-3, the J call TRBJ1-6; 7 bases fit TRBD1. The CDR3 is 13 residues long. V gave up 5 bases and J gave up 8 bases; unmatched junction bases: 3. CDR1 is MNHEY and CDR2 is SVGEGT in the germline V gene. The CDR3 sequence is CASSRDSDSPLHF. For the CDR3, the DNA is TGTGCCAGCAGTCGGGACAGTGATTCACCCCTCCACTTT.

The rearrangement links TRBV5-6 to TRBJ1-1; no clear D. Trimming pared 7 bases from V and 5 bases from J, leaving 12 bases between. Germline V lookup: CDR1 SGHDT, CDR2 YYEEEE. The CDR3 totals 12 residues. DNA for the CDR3: TGTGCCAGCGCCGGGATGGGGACTGAAGCTTTCTTT. Translated, it gives CASAGMGTEAFF.

The chain is built from TRBV2 and TRBJ1-2; unclear D gene. The V end was cut by 5 bases, the J end by 4 bases, with 17 bases between. CDR3 length: 15 amino acids. The germline V gene has CDR1 SNHLY and CDR2 FYNNEI. The CDR3 DNA is TGTGCCAGCAGTAAGTCCTCGACCAGCGGCTATGGCTACACCTTC. Protein product: CASSKSSTSGYGYTF.

The CDR3 sequence is CASSERDRGGYTF. DNA of the CDR3: TGTGCCAGCAGCGAGCGGGACAGGGGCGGCTACACCTTC. The chain links TRBV9 to TRBJ1-2; TRBD1 agrees at 10 bases. The J segment lost 8 bases and the V segment lost 3 bases, leaving 4 bases of the junction unmatched. This CDR3 has 13 amino acids. CDR1 SGDLS and CDR2 YYNGEE come from the germline V gene.

This clone was recorded once. The chain uses TRBV3-1 (or the pseudogene TRBV3-2) and TRBJ2-7; a weak D match, TRBD2 (5 bases). CDR3 length equals 14 residues. The germline V gene encodes CDR1 LGHDT and CDR2 YNNKEL (reference sequence). V was trimmed by 2 bases and J by 5 bases, leaving 13 bases between them. CDR3 coding DNA: TGTGCCAGCAGCCAAAGCGGCAGGAGCCACGAGCAGTACTTC. It translates to CASSQSGRSHEQYF.

The rearrangement uses TRBV19 and TRBJ1-5; possible D gene TRBD1, 6 bases. The CDR3 extends over 13 amino acids. Trimming pared 3 bases from V and 4 bases from J, leaving 7 bases between. Looked up from germline, CDR1 is LNHDA and CDR2 is SQIVND (reference sequence). CDR3 amino acids: CASSIGTNQPQHF. CDR3 DNA: TGTGCCAGTAGTATCGGGACAAATCAGCCCCAGCATTTT. The full variable domain, completed using reference TRBV19 and TRBJ1-5, is DGGITQSPKYLFRKEGQNVTLSCEQNLNHDAMYWYRQDPGQGLRLIYYSQIVNDFQKGDIAEGYSVSREKKESFPLTVTSAQKNPTAFYLCASSIGTNQPQHFGDGTRLSIL.

This clone has just a few counts. The J gene is TRBJ1-2, the V gene TRBV6-1, with D unresolved. Germline CDR1 MNHNS, CDR2 SASEGT. This CDR3 region has 15 residues. V was cut by 3 bases and J by 2 bases, with 13 bases left in between. The CDR3 sequence is CASSEGTGFNYGYTF. CDR3 sequence (DNA): TGTGCCAGCAGTGAGGGTACGGGATTCAACTATGGCTACACCTTC.

The chain employs TRBV2 and TRBJ1-2; D gene uncertain. The CDR3 has 15 residues. CDR1 SNHLY and CDR2 FYNNEI come from the germline V gene. V was shortened by 4 bases and J by 7 bases, with 19 bases between the two germline ends. The CDR3 DNA reads TGTGCCAGCAGTGGGTCGGACTACTCGTCTTCTGGCTACACCTTC. Translating gives CASSGSDYSSSGYTF. The whole variable domain, remainder taken from reference TRBV2 and TRBJ1-2, is EPEVTQTPSHQVTQMGQEVILRCVPISNHLYFYWYRQILGQKVEFLVSFYNNEISEKSEIFDDQFSVERPDGSNFTLKIRSTKLEDSAMYFCASSGSDYSSSGYTFGSGTRLTVV.

This chain connects TRBV18 to TRBJ2-5, with 7 bases matching TRBD1. Germline V gene data show CDR1 as KGHSH and CDR2 as LQKENI. The J segment lost 5 bases and the V segment lost 0 bases, leaving 9 bases of the junction unmatched. This CDR3 spans 16 amino acids. CDR3 amino acids: CASSPPGNRGTETQYF. The CDR3 DNA sequence: TGTGCCAGCTCACCACCGGGAAACAGGGGTACCGAGACCCAGTACTTC. Together with reference TRBV18 and TRBJ2-5, the CDR3 gives the full variable domain: NAGVMQNPRHLVRRRGQEARLRCSPMKGHSHVYWYRQLPEEGLKFMVYLQKENIIDESGMPKERFSAEFPKEGPSILRIQQVVRGDSAAYFCASSPPGNRGTETQYFGPGTRLLVL.

V usage is TRBV7-9 and J usage is TRBJ2-7; 10 bases agree with TRBD1. Germline values: CDR1 SEHNR, CDR2 FQNEAQ (reference sequence). The V gene end was trimmed by 5 bases and the J gene end by 2 bases; junction bases not matched to a gene: 3. The CDR3 is 14 amino acids. This CDR3 reads CASSPGQGTYEQYF. DNA of the CDR3: TGTGCCAGCAGCCCGGGACAGGGGACCTACGAGCAGTACTTC.

The chain recombines TRBV7-2 with TRBJ1-6, with D possibly TRBD1 on 6 matching bases. The V gene's germline CDR1 is SGHTA and CDR2 FQGNSA. The CDR3 loop spans 16 amino acids. The V end lost 5 bases, the J end lost 10 bases, and 21 bases lay between the germline ends. The DNA for the CDR3 is TGTGCCAGCAGCCTAACGACAGGCAGTCGAGGGTCACCCCTCCACTTT. It codes for CASSLTTGSRGSPLHF.

The rearrangement links TRBV4-1 to TRBJ2-7, with a possible D match to TRBD2 (5 bases). The CDR3 sequence is 16 residues long. V was clipped by 2 bases and J by 5 bases, with 19 bases between them. Germline V CDR1 and CDR2: MGHRA, YSYEKL. This CDR3 is CASSQSLANDIHEQYF. For the CDR3, the DNA is TGCGCCAGCAGCCAAAGTTTAGCGAACGATATCCACGAGCAGTACTTC.

This clone was recorded once. The J gene is TRBJ1-1, the V gene TRBV12-3 or TRBV12-4; maybe TRBD1 (6 bases). The CDR3 runs to 13 residues. Trimming removed 6 bases from V and 7 bases from J, with 15 bases in between. Here the CDR3 DNA reads TGTGCCAGCAGCCGGGACATGTTCTTTGAAGCTTTCTTT. Protein product: CASSRDMFFEAFF.